Each of the 10 T cell receptor beta chains below was sequenced from the same sample in a study of pediatric ulcerative colitis. Data came from immunoSEQ multiplex PCR; TCRdb stores just in-frame clones and leaves some out. The sample lists tens of thousands of clones, 87% occurring once. Sequencing was done on a sample of blood. These receptor sequences come from a boy between 5 and 17 years old who was a control in a study of pediatric ulcerative colitis.

There are a few counts of this clone. The rearrangement links TRBV11-2 to TRBJ1-2, with D perhaps TRBD1 (5 bases). The CDR3 spans 11 residues. The V end was cut by 4 bases, the J end by 8 bases, with 8 bases between. Germline V gene sequence: CDR1 SGHAT, CDR2 FQNNGV. The CDR3 here is CASSWGWGYTF. In DNA form, the CDR3 reads TGTGCCAGCAGCTGGGGGTGGGGCTACACCTTC.

This clone turned up a few times. The chain links TRBV2 to TRBJ1-6, with 11 bases matching TRBD1. J gave up 7 bases and V 4 bases, and 6 bases lay outside the gene matches. Germline V gene data show CDR1 as SNHLY and CDR2 as FYNNEI. The CDR3 is 16 amino acids. This CDR3 is CASSARDRGMNSPLHF. CDR3 coding DNA: TGTGCCAGCAGTGCCCGGGACAGGGGGATGAATTCACCCCTCCACTTT.

This chain uses TRBV5-4 with TRBJ2-2, with unresolved D. Trimming pared 4 bases from V and 4 bases from J, leaving 11 bases between. Germline loops: CDR1 SGHNT, CDR2 YYREEE (reference sequence). This CDR3 contains 14 residues. The CDR3 protein is CASSQYRTTGELFF. The CDR3 DNA reads as TGTGCCAGCAGCCAGTATAGGACCACCGGGGAGCTGTTTTTT.

The V and J genes are TRBV10-2 and TRBJ1-1; no reliable D call. The CDR3 runs 14 residues. V lost 6 bases and J lost 0, with 11 bases in between. Germline CDR1 WSHSY, CDR2 SAAADI. The CDR3 reads CASRTSFMNTEAFF. The CDR3, as DNA: TGCGCCAGCAGGACATCTTTCATGAACACTGAAGCTTTCTTT.

This clone was seen a single time. The chain has TRBV30 and TRBJ2-6; no reliable D call. The CDR3 extends over 15 amino acids. V gave up 2 bases and J gave up 1 base, with 9 bases separating them. Germline CDR1 reads GTSNPN; CDR2 reads SVGIG (reference sequence). The CDR3 nucleotides are TGTGCCTGGAGTCCAAGGGTTTCTGGGGCCAACGTCCTGACTTTC. Protein product: CAWSPRVSGANVLTF.

The CDR3 sequence is CASSFGPPGGNTIYF. In nucleotides, the CDR3 is TGTGCCAGCAGTTTTGGACCCCCAGGGGGAAACACCATATATTTT. The chain is built from TRBV28 and TRBJ1-3; D may be TRBD1 (5 bases). This CDR3 is built from 15 residues. V lost 3 bases, J lost 4 bases, and 13 bases lay in between. CDR1 is MDHEN and CDR2 is SYDVKM in the germline V gene.

This chain links TRBV7-3 with TRBJ2-6; no firm D call. Trimming removed 5 bases from V and 2 bases from J, with 10 bases in between. CDR3 size: 15 residues. Germline V gene lookup returns CDR1 SGHTA and CDR2 FQGTGA. CDR3 nucleotides: TGTGCCAGCAGCCGCCCCGAGGCTGGGGCCAACGTCCTGACTTTC. Its translation is CASSRPEAGANVLTF.

The chain carries TRBV19 and TRBJ1-4; 7 nucleotides agree with TRBD1. The CDR3 is 15 amino acids. V gave up 3 bases and J gave up 3 bases; unmatched junction bases: 4. CDR1 and CDR2 from the germline V gene are LNHDA and SQIVND (reference sequence). CDR3 nucleotides: TGTGCCAGTAGTATCTCCGGGACAGCTAATGAAAAACTGTTTTTT. Protein product: CASSISGTANEKLFF.

The chain couples TRBV7-3 to TRBJ2-3; 7 bases are shared with TRBD2. The CDR3 contains 15 residues. Germline V gene sequence: CDR1 SGHTA, CDR2 FQGTGA. V lost 6 bases to trimming and J lost 6 bases; unmatched junction nucleotides: 12. CDR3 in amino acids: CASRETSAGDDTQYF. DNA for the CDR3: TGTGCCAGCAGGGAAACTAGCGCCGGCGACGATACGCAGTATTTT.

CDR3 coding DNA: TGTGCCAGCAGCTTAGAGTTAACCGGGGAGCTGTTTTTT. This encodes CASSLELTGELFF. The V and J genes are TRBV7-2 and TRBJ2-2; no reliable D call. This CDR3 has 13 residues. CDR1 is SGHTA and CDR2 is FQGNSA in the germline V gene. Trimming removed 1 base at V and 5 bases at J, with 5 bases between.